The 32 T cell receptor beta chains presented below share a single source sample, sequenced in a study of low-dose radiotherapy and immunotherapy resistance in tumors. Both TCRalpha and TCRbeta chains were reverse transcribed with V-gene-specific primers. With a V-primer adapter and a constant-region primer, TCRs were amplified for roughly 21 PCR cycles. Each CDR3 protein gets one entry after TCRdb re-called the reads with MiXCR. The sample lists about 30,000 distinct CDR3 sequences, approximately 54% seen once, with approximately 6% in the top ten. Noted time point: after trial treatment. The treatment denotes: LDRT plus nivolumab, ipilimumab, low-dose cyclophosphamide and aspirin (RACIN trial). This specimen was PBMCs, taken after low-dose radiotherapy plus immunotherapy. These receptors originate from a male donor with gallbladder cancer.

The chain couples TRBV5-1 to TRBJ2-1; tentative D call: TRBD2 (7 bases). The CDR3 runs 15 residues. The V and J ends lost 3 bases and 8 bases respectively, with 18 bases between them. From germline, CDR1 is SGHRS and CDR2 YFSETQ. The CDR3 DNA sequence: TGCGCCAGCAGCTCCAAGACTAGAGGGGGGGATGAGCAGTTCTTC. Amino acid sequence: CASSSKTRGGDEQFF.

The table lists this clonotype with many counts. This sequence joins TRBV10-3 and TRBJ2-1; 9 nucleotides align to TRBD2. The CDR3 contains 15 residues. Germline trimming cut 6 bases from V and 0 bases from J; bases unmatched to any gene: 3. The germline CDR1 and CDR2 sequences are ENHRY and SYGVKD. The CDR3 reads CAIRTSGSSYNEQFF. The DNA for the CDR3 is TGTGCCATCAGGACTAGCGGAAGCTCCTACAATGAGCAGTTCTTC.

With regard to this clonotype: Since a much larger clone is just one base distant, this may be a read error. The chain carries TRBV9 and TRBJ2-3, with TRBD2 matching over 12 bases. The V and J ends lost 4 bases and 8 bases, in that order; junction bases with no gene match: 5. The CDR3 is 14 residues long. The V gene's germline CDR1 is SGDLS and CDR2 YYNGEE. The CDR3 DNA follows: TGTGCCAGCAGCAGACTAGCGGGGGACGGTACGCAGTATTTT. Amino acid sequence: CASSRLAGDGTQYF.

This chain links TRBV28 with TRBJ2-3; D gene ambiguous. The ends were cut back, 5 bases at V and 4 bases at J, with 4 bases in the middle. Germline V CDR1 and CDR2: MDHEN, SYDVKM. This CDR3 region has 11 residues. CDR3 residues: CASSASDTQYF. CDR3 coding DNA: TGTGCCAGCAGTGCCTCAGATACGCAGTATTTT.

J is TRBJ2-3 and V is TRBV2; TRBD2 might be the D (5 bases). CDR1 and CDR2 from the germline V gene are SNHLY and FYNNEI. The CDR3 sequence is 18 residues long. The germline V and J ends were trimmed by 2 bases and 0 bases, with 18 bases remaining between them. CDR3 amino acids: CASSERDSRRLSTDTQYF. Here the CDR3 DNA reads TGTGCCAGCAGTGAAAGGGATTCGAGGAGGTTAAGCACAGATACGCAGTATTTT.

This clonotype is medium-sized by share. J is TRBJ1-5 and V is TRBV7-8; D perhaps matches TRBD1 (5 bases). This CDR3 has 15 amino acids. Germline V gene data show CDR1 as SGHVS and CDR2 as FQNEAQ. The V and J ends lost 2 bases and 4 bases respectively, with 12 bases between them. The CDR3 is CASSLSGAPNQPQHF. CDR3 nucleotide sequence: TGTGCCAGCAGCTTATCTGGGGCTCCTAATCAGCCCCAGCATTTT.

With regard to this clonotype: A far larger clone is off by one base, so a read error is likely. This chain connects TRBV7-9 to TRBJ2-2; 7 nucleotides match TRBD1. The CDR3 covers 16 residues. Germline trimming cut 6 bases from V and 2 bases from J; bases unmatched to any gene: 9. Germline V gives CDR1 SEHNR, CDR2 FQNEAQ (reference sequence). The CDR3 protein is CASSPDRRHNTGELFF. DNA for the CDR3: TGTGCCAGCAGTCCGGACAGGAGGCACAACACCGGGGAGCTGTTTTTT.

The chain is built from TRBV3-1 and TRBJ1-2; D not resolved. V was shortened by 2 bases and J by 7 bases, with 20 bases between the two germline ends. There are 16 residues in the CDR3. Per germline, CDR1 LGHDT and CDR2 YNNKEL (reference sequence). CDR3 sequence (DNA): TGTGCCAGCAGCCAAATGGACTGGGGAGGAGGAGCTGGCTACACCTTC. The encoded protein is CASSQMDWGGGAGYTF.

V gene TRBV12-3 or TRBV12-4 combines with J gene TRBJ1-4; a possible D gene is TRBD1 (5 bases). This CDR3 has 14 residues. Trimming pared 3 bases from V and 12 bases from J, leaving 17 bases between. The CDR3 loop is CASSFQNGGPELFF. CDR3 bases: TGTGCCAGCAGTTTTCAAAATGGGGGACCTGAACTGTTTTTT.

This clonotype was seen many times. The rearrangement uses TRBV20-1 and TRBJ2-1; possible D gene TRBD2, 5 bases. The CDR3 contains 13 residues. The germline gives CDR1 DFQATT, CDR2 SNEGSKA (reference sequence). Between the trimmed V and J ends, which lost 6 bases and 4 bases, there was a span of 13 bases. CDR3 DNA: TGCAGTGCGAACTTGGCGGGTTACAATGAGCAGTTCTTC. It translates to CSANLAGYNEQFF.

To note about this clonotype: This may be a read error, as it is one base from a much larger clone. This chain joins TRBV14 and TRBJ2-2, with a weak D call TRBD1 (6 bases). The germline CDR1 and CDR2 sequences are SGHDN and FVKESK. The CDR3 runs to 14 residues. This CDR3 is CTSSHRVGAGELFF. The CDR3 DNA sequence: TGTACCAGCAGCCACAGGGTAGGCGCCGGGGAGCTGTTTTTT.

The chain combines TRBV18 with TRBJ2-1; TRBD2 aligns across 7 bases. Germline CDR1 KGHSH, CDR2 LQKENI. The CDR3 sequence is 17 residues long. J lost 2 bases, V lost 4 bases, and 11 bases had no gene match. The CDR3 bases are TGTGCCAGCTCACTAGCACCGGGACTACCTACCTACAATGAGCAGTTCTTC. It specifies CASSLAPGLPTYNEQFF.

About this clonotype: A read error is the likely source, as a far larger clone sits one nucleotide away. The chain carries TRBV7-6 and TRBJ2-1, with 9 bases matching TRBD2. The CDR3 sequence is 14 residues long. Germline-derived CDR1 and CDR2 are SGHVS and FNYEAQ. V lost 2 bases to trimming and J lost 10 bases; unmatched junction nucleotides: 6. CDR3 protein: CASSLRVAGDEQFF. The CDR3 DNA reads TGTGCCAGCAGCTTAAGAGTAGCGGGAGACGAGCAGTTCTTC.

This clonotype appeared many times. J is TRBJ1-1 and V is TRBV14, with a tentative D call TRBD1 (5 bases). Between the trimmed V and J ends, which lost 3 bases and 1 base, there was a span of 12 bases. This CDR3 contains 15 residues. Germline lookup yields CDR1 SGHDN and CDR2 FVKESK. The CDR3 is CASSQVTGANTEAFF. Here the CDR3 DNA reads TGTGCCAGCAGCCAGGTCACCGGGGCGAACACTGAAGCTTTCTTT.

This clonotype was detected ten times or more. V and J are TRBV19 and TRBJ2-5; D is unclear. CDR1 and CDR2 (germline): LNHDA, SQIVND (reference sequence). This CDR3 contains 11 residues. The V end lost 9 bases, the J end lost 6 bases, and 11 bases lay between the germline ends. The CDR3 reads CASRAAKTQYF. The DNA of the CDR3 is TGTGCCAGCCGCGCGGCCAAGACCCAGTACTTC.

This chain links TRBV9 with TRBJ2-7; D perhaps matches TRBD1 (6 bases). This CDR3 contains 14 residues. CDR1 and CDR2 from the germline V gene are SGDLS and YYNGEE. V gave up 3 bases and J gave up 6 bases, with 16 bases separating them. CDR3 nucleotide sequence: TGTGCCAGCAGCGACGGGACATCTGGGGGCGAGCAGTACTTC. Translation: CASSDGTSGGEQYF.

By share of the sample, this clonotype is medium-sized. The chain couples TRBV28 to TRBJ2-5; 8 nucleotides align to TRBD1. The ends lost 6 bases at V and 4 bases at J; junction bases unmatched: 10. The CDR3 extends over 15 amino acids. From germline, CDR1 is MDHEN and CDR2 SYDVKM. The CDR3 spells CASSPGGRGGETQYF. The DNA of the CDR3 is TGTGCCAGCAGCCCAGGGGGCCGGGGCGGAGAGACCCAGTACTTC.

This chain joins TRBV7-6 and TRBJ2-3, with 9 bases fitting TRBD1. V dropped 5 bases and J dropped 3; count of bases not matched to a gene: 3. CDR3 length: 14 residues. Germline CDR1 SGHVS, CDR2 FNYEAQ. This CDR3 is CASSPGTGTDTQYF. Written as DNA, the CDR3 is TGTGCCAGCAGCCCCGGGACAGGGACAGATACGCAGTATTTT.

V gene TRBV30 combines with J gene TRBJ2-7, with 10 nucleotides matching TRBD2. Germline V gene lookup returns CDR1 GTSNPN and CDR2 SVGIG (reference sequence). This CDR3 contains 12 residues. The V and J ends lost 3 bases and 6 bases, in that order; junction bases with no gene match: 2. CDR3 coding DNA: TGTGCCTGGAGGGGACTAGCGCCCGAGCAGTACTTC. This gives the protein CAWRGLAPEQYF.

The table lists this clonotype with many counts. The rearrangement uses TRBV2 and TRBJ1-5; no firm D call. CDR1 is SNHLY and CDR2 is FYNNEI in the germline V gene. This CDR3 comprises 14 residues. Trimming removed 3 bases from V and 1 base from J, with 7 bases in between. The CDR3 sequence: CASSDRQSNQPQHF. DNA for the CDR3: TGTGCCAGCAGTGACAGGCAAAGCAATCAGCCCCAGCATTTT.

Regarding this clonotype: With a far larger clone one base away, a read error is the likely cause. The chain links TRBV4-3 to TRBJ2-1; D is unclear. Germline V gives CDR1 LGHNA, CDR2 YSLEER. Trimming pared 1 base from V and 13 bases from J, leaving 17 bases between. This CDR3 is built from 14 residues. The CDR3 region is CASSQVGSPETQFF. The CDR3 DNA is TGCGCCAGCAGCCAAGTGGGCTCCCCCGAGACCCAGTTCTTC.

The V call is TRBV28, the J call TRBJ2-2, with a weak D call TRBD2 (6 bases). Germline-derived CDR1 and CDR2 are MDHEN and SYDVKM. This CDR3 has 14 amino acids. The V and J ends lost 7 bases and 4 bases respectively, with 13 bases between them. CDR3: CASNPSVGTGELFF. DNA for the CDR3: TGTGCCAGCAACCCTAGCGTCGGCACCGGGGAGCTGTTTTTT.

This clonotype is medium-sized in the sample. J is TRBJ1-1 and V is TRBV5-5; 7 bases align to TRBD1. The length of the CDR3 is 14 residues. The germline V gene has CDR1 SGHKS and CDR2 YYEKEE (reference sequence). V was pared by 1 base and J by 8 bases, with 8 bases of the junction left unmatched. CDR3 coding DNA: TGTGCCAGCAGCTTGACGGCCAGGGACAGCGAAGCTTTCTTT. Translated, it gives CASSLTARDSEAFF.

The chain combines TRBV7-2 with TRBJ2-1; 16 nucleotides match TRBD2. Unmatched junction bases numbered 8, after V lost 5 bases and J lost 10 bases. This CDR3 has 16 residues. Germline V gene data show CDR1 as SGHTA and CDR2 as FQGNSA. CDR3 DNA: TGTGCCAGCAGCGGCCCGGGACTAGCGGGAGGGAGGGAGCAGTTCTTC. Translated: CASSGPGLAGGREQFF.

The CDR3 DNA follows: TGTGCCAGCAGTTTGCGACGGGGATACGAGCAGTACTTC. Translation: CASSLRRGYEQYF. This chain links TRBV12-3 or TRBV12-4 with TRBJ2-7; a weak D match, TRBD2 (5 bases). Trimming removed 3 bases from V and 4 bases from J, with 10 bases in between. The CDR3 spans 13 residues.

The V call is TRBV9, the J call TRBJ2-6, with a tentative D call TRBD1 (6 bases). Per germline, CDR1 SGDLS and CDR2 YYNGEE. CDR3 length equals 16 residues. Trimming removed 4 bases from V and 4 bases from J, with 15 bases in between. CDR3 sequence (DNA): TGTGCCAGCAGCCCCCCCCAGGGGTTCGGGGCCAACGTCCTGACTTTC. Translating gives CASSPPQGFGANVLTF. The full variable domain, rest sourced from reference TRBV9 and TRBJ2-6, is DSGVTQTPKHLITATGQRVTLRCSPRSGDLSVYWYQQSLDQGLQFLIQYYNGEERAKGNILERFSAQQFPDLHSELNLSSLELGDSALYFCASSPPQGFGANVLTFGAGSRLTVL.

Turning to this clonotype: A far larger clone is one nucleotide away, so this likely arose from a read error. The CDR3 sequence: CASRYSGGSSYNEQYF. The CDR3 nucleotides are TGTGCCAGCAGGTATAGCGGGGGGAGCTCCTACAATGAGCAGTACTTC. This chain links TRBV7-2 with TRBJ2-7; 10 bases map to TRBD2. The CDR3 sequence is 16 residues long. In germline, CDR1 is SGHTA, CDR2 FQGNSA. V shed 6 bases and J 7 bases; nucleotides not matched to a gene: 15.

This clonotype ranks as medium-sized. The chain uses TRBV29-1 and TRBJ2-1; no definite D call. CDR3 length: 14 amino acids. Germline-derived CDR1 and CDR2 are SQVTM and ANQGSEA. V was pared by 3 bases and J by 0 bases, with 9 bases between. This chain's CDR3 is CSVERTRSYNEQFF. CDR3 sequence (DNA): TGCAGCGTTGAGCGGACCCGCTCCTACAATGAGCAGTTCTTC.

Sample share makes this clonotype medium-sized. This CDR3 is CSAGEGSREQYF. The CDR3 region has the DNA TGCAGTGCCGGGGAGGGTTCTCGGGAGCAGTACTTC. The chain recombines TRBV20-1 with TRBJ2-7, with 7 bases identical to TRBD2. The ends lost 6 bases at V and 7 bases at J; junction bases unmatched: 9. The CDR3 is made up of 12 amino acids. Germline loops: CDR1 DFQATT, CDR2 SNEGSKA (reference sequence).

This clonotype occurred once. CDR3 loop: CASSQDQLAGPGELFF. The CDR3 DNA reads TGTGCCAGCAGCCAAGATCAACTAGCGGGGCCCGGGGAGCTGTTTTTT. V gene TRBV3-1 combines with J gene TRBJ2-2; 10 bases are shared with TRBD2. The CDR3 sequence is 16 residues long. The V gene end was trimmed by 0 bases and the J gene end by 6 bases; junction bases not matched to a gene: 4. CDR1 and CDR2 (germline): LGHDT, YNNKEL (reference sequence).

To note about this clonotype: A far more abundant clone sits one base away, making this likely a read error. The V gene is TRBV28, the J gene TRBJ2-1, with D possibly being TRBD1 (6 bases). The CDR3 runs to 15 residues. V was clipped by 5 bases and J by 13 bases, with 24 bases between them. Germline assignment: CDR1 MDHEN and CDR2 SYDVKM. Written as DNA, the CDR3 is TGTGCCAGCAGTGAACGAGGCAGGGGTCTGGACATTCAGTTCTTC. It encodes CASSERGRGLDIQFF.

The rearrangement uses TRBV28 and TRBJ2-7; D possibly corresponds to TRBD2 (6 bases). CDR3 length: 12 amino acids. The V gene's germline CDR1 is MDHEN and CDR2 SYDVKM. V lost 6 bases and J lost 4, with 10 bases in between. This CDR3 is CASRGDWYEQYF. CDR3 sequence (DNA): TGTGCCAGCAGGGGGGACTGGTACGAGCAGTACTTC.